The next 25 T cell receptor beta chains were all read from a single sample in a study of blood T cell repertoires in COVID-19. Assay: immunoSEQ multiplex PCR; the TCRdb copy retains only in-frame clones and omits some. This sample yields around 63,000 clones, of which roughly 84% are seen a single time; around 5.1% belongs to the top ten. Sequenced material: peripheral blood. The receptors stem from a woman aged 70-85 years with acute or convalescent COVID-19.

This rearrangement joins TRBV19 to TRBJ1-2, with TRBD1 identical over 7 bases. The germline gives CDR1 LNHDA, CDR2 SQIVND (reference sequence). CDR3 length equals 14 residues. Trimming removed 3 bases from V and 1 base from J; junction bases left unmatched: 2. In DNA, the CDR3 is TGTGCCAGTAGTATCAGGGGGGATAACTATGGCTACACCTTC. Translating it yields CASSIRGDNYGYTF.

The V call is TRBV13, the J call TRBJ2-2; 8 positions agree with TRBD2. Trimming took 1 base from V and 4 from J; bases not matched to a gene: 8. Germline CDR1 is PRHDT and CDR2 is FYEKMQ (reference sequence). The CDR3 spans 17 residues. The CDR3 DNA reads TGTGCCAGCAGCTTAGTTCCTATAGCGGGGATCACCGGGGAGCTGTTTTTT. This sequence encodes CASSLVPIAGITGELFF.

The chain is built from TRBV27 and TRBJ2-3, with 9 bases lining up with TRBD1. V shed 3 bases, J shed 5 bases, and the junction held 6 bases outside the gene matches. Germline V gene sequence: CDR1 MNHEY, CDR2 SMNVEV (reference sequence). This CDR3 is built from 15 residues. CDR3: CASSFNRGRGDTQYF. DNA of the CDR3: TGTGCCAGCAGTTTCAACAGGGGGCGAGGAGATACGCAGTATTTT.

The V gene is TRBV28, the J gene TRBJ1-1, with D maybe TRBD1 (5 bases). V lost 4 bases, J lost 0 bases, and 12 bases lay in between. Germline CDR1 MDHEN, CDR2 SYDVKM. This CDR3 comprises 15 residues. The CDR3 here is CASSSGGSMNTEAFF. The CDR3 DNA reads as TGTGCCAGCAGTTCGGGGGGGAGTATGAACACTGAAGCTTTCTTT.

This clone has just a few counts. Because the CDR3's place on the DNA is in doubt, the DNA is left out and the CDR3 is given as listed by TCRdb. The chain joins TRBV11-3 to TRBJ2-1; TRBD1, the D gene given by the table, was not confirmed from the DNA. Germline-derived CDR1 and CDR2 are SGHNT and YENEEA. The CDR3 totals 13 residues, both ends included. This CDR3 reads CASSGWGQGTEFF.

The rearrangement uses TRBV5-4 and TRBJ2-7; D is ambiguous. The CDR3 extends over 12 amino acids. Germline V gives CDR1 SGHNT, CDR2 YYREEE (reference sequence). Trimming shortened V by 4 bases and J by 6 bases, and 11 bases separated the two germline ends. In nucleotides, the CDR3 is TGTGCCAGCAGCACACCCCCGGGCGAGCAGTACTTC. This gives the protein CASSTPPGEQYF.

In its sample, this clone was seen once. This chain links TRBV5-1 with TRBJ2-1; 9 bases are shared with TRBD2. J was trimmed by 4 bases and V by 1 base; bases with no gene match: 3. Germline CDR1 reads SGHRS; CDR2 reads YFSETQ. The CDR3 totals 15 residues. The CDR3 bases are TGCGCCAGCAGCTTGCCTAGCGGGGATTACAATGAGCAGTTCTTC. Translated: CASSLPSGDYNEQFF.

This sequence joins TRBV19 and TRBJ1-4; possibly TRBD1 for D (6 bases). Germline CDR1 reads LNHDA; CDR2 reads SQIVND (reference sequence). The germline V and J ends were trimmed by 3 bases and 3 bases, with 14 bases remaining between them. CDR3 length: 16 residues. CDR3 region: CASSMMGGQSNEKLFF. The CDR3 DNA follows: TGTGCCAGTAGTATGATGGGCGGACAGTCTAATGAAAAACTGTTTTTT.

The chain recombines TRBV10-3 with TRBJ2-1; TRBD1 matches at 10 bases. This CDR3 region has 16 residues. J gave up 4 bases and V 6 bases, and 9 bases lay outside the gene matches. Germline assignment: CDR1 ENHRY and CDR2 SYGVKD. CDR3: CAISRSGTGVYNEQFF. CDR3 coding DNA: TGTGCCATCAGCCGATCCGGGACAGGGGTTTACAATGAGCAGTTCTTC.

The rearrangement uses TRBV7-9 and TRBJ2-1, with TRBD2 matching 8 bases. Per the germline V gene, CDR1 is SEHNR and CDR2 is FQNEAQ (reference sequence). J was trimmed by 6 bases and V by 5 bases; bases with no gene match: 9. The CDR3 runs 15 residues. The CDR3, as DNA: TGTGCCAGCAGCCCTCCCGGACTAGCAAGCAATGAGCAGTTCTTC. Protein product: CASSPPGLASNEQFF.

This clone was seen a few times. The V and J genes are TRBV3-1 (or the pseudogene TRBV3-2) and TRBJ2-1, with 8 bases identical to TRBD2. The germline gives CDR1 LGHDT, CDR2 YNNKEL (reference sequence). The CDR3 length is 11 residues. V shed 8 bases, J shed 13 bases, and the junction held 7 bases outside the gene matches. In DNA, the CDR3 is TGTGCCAGCGAGGGGCGGGGGGCTCAGTTCTTC. Translation: CASEGRGAQFF.

As for this clone: A junction boundary mismatches the germline segment, possibly from a read error. The chain recombines TRBV7-7 with TRBJ2-3, with TRBD2 matching 12 bases. The germline V gene has CDR1 SSHAT and CDR2 FNYEAQ (reference sequence). This CDR3 contains 16 residues. The CDR3 DNA sequence: TGTGCTAGCAGCTTAGGACGGACTAGCGGGGATGATACGCAGTATTTT. Residues: CASSLGRTSGDDTQYF.

The chain joins TRBV7-2 to TRBJ1-2; TRBD1 matches 9 bases. The CDR3 runs 15 residues. CDR1 and CDR2 (germline): SGHTA, FQGNSA. The trim removed 5 bases at V and 1 base at J, leaving 5 bases unmatched. The CDR3 spells CASSPRTGDNYGYTF. The CDR3 region has the DNA TGTGCCAGCAGCCCGCGGACAGGGGATAACTATGGCTACACCTTC.

A single count supports this clone. The gene calls are TRBV7-2 and TRBJ2-3; 7 bases align to TRBD1. This CDR3 has 15 residues. The germline CDR1 and CDR2 sequences are SGHTA and FQGNSA. Trimming at V came to 3 bases and at J to 4 bases, leaving 7 bases not matched to a gene. The CDR3 DNA reads TGTGCCAGCAGCTTGGGACAGCTGGGAGCAGATACGCAGTATTTT. Translated: CASSLGQLGADTQYF.

The CDR3 reads CASNEGTARGEQYF. The CDR3 nucleotides are TGTGCCAGCAATGAGGGGACGGCCAGGGGCGAGCAGTACTTC. This chain joins TRBV28 and TRBJ2-7; TRBD1 is a possible D gene (6 bases). CDR1 is MDHEN and CDR2 is SYDVKM in the germline V gene. The CDR3 contains 14 residues. V was pared by 7 bases and J by 6 bases, with 19 bases between.

The chain employs TRBV5-4 and TRBJ1-3; 8 bases match TRBD1. V lost 2 bases to trimming and J lost 1 base; unmatched junction nucleotides: 8. Germline CDR1 and CDR2: SGHNT and YYREEE (reference sequence). The CDR3 covers 17 residues. The CDR3 nucleotides read TGTGCCAGCAGCTTCTGGACAGGGCTTATGTCTGGAAACACCATATATTTT. It translates to CASSFWTGLMSGNTIYF.

This sequence joins TRBV7-8 and TRBJ1-6; perhaps TRBD1 as D (6 bases). The ends were cut back, 5 bases at V and 7 bases at J, with 15 bases in the middle. CDR3 length: 15 amino acids. Germline CDR1 is SGHVS and CDR2 is FQNEAQ. This CDR3 is CASSKNSRGNSPLHF. The CDR3 region has the DNA TGTGCCAGCAGCAAAAATTCCAGGGGAAATTCACCCCTCCACTTT.

This chain links TRBV27 with TRBJ2-7; no clear D gene. Germline values: CDR1 MNHEY, CDR2 SMNVEV (reference sequence). V gave up 4 bases and J gave up 7 bases, with 8 bases separating them. This CDR3 has 11 amino acids. CDR3 amino acids: CASSYSNEQYF. The CDR3 coding sequence is TGTGCCAGCAGTTACAGCAATGAGCAGTACTTC.

This clone showed up just once. This sequence joins TRBV5-6 and TRBJ2-4; D remains ambiguous. This CDR3 is built from 16 residues. The germline V gene has CDR1 SGHDT and CDR2 YYEEEE. The V end lost 4 bases, the J end lost 0 bases, and 14 bases lay between the germline ends. CDR3 DNA: TGTGCCAGCAGCGGTTACTACATTCTAGCCAAAAACATTCAGTACTTC. Translating it yields CASSGYYILAKNIQYF.

This clone has just one count. The junction departs from germline at one end; a sequencing error may be responsible. This chain connects TRBV3-1 (or the pseudogene TRBV3-2) to TRBJ2-5; 8 bases match TRBD2. The CDR3 runs to 12 residues. Germline V CDR1 and CDR2: LGHDT, YNNKEL (reference sequence). The CDR3 DNA reads TGTGCCAGCAGGCAAGGGGGGACTAGTGTGCACTTC. Translation gives CASRQGGTSVHF.

This sequence joins TRBV10-2 and TRBJ1-1, with D tentatively TRBD1 (5 bases). Germline V lookup: CDR1 WSHSY, CDR2 SAAADI. V lost 4 bases and J lost 10, with 13 bases in between. CDR3 length equals 12 residues. CDR3 nucleotides: TGCGCCAGCAGTGCACCGGGACTGATAGCTTTCTTT. It yields the protein CASSAPGLIAFF.

The chain carries TRBV2 and TRBJ2-1; TRBD2 is a possible D gene (5 bases). This CDR3 comprises 15 residues. The germline V gene has CDR1 SNHLY and CDR2 FYNNEI. V shed 6 bases and J shed 2 bases, with 14 bases lying between them. The CDR3 bases are TGTGCCAGCAGCCCGAACTGGAGGCCCTACAATGAGCAGTTCTTC. This codes for CASSPNWRPYNEQFF.

The chain combines TRBV7-6 with TRBJ2-7, with 10 bases lining up with TRBD2. Germline CDR1 and CDR2: SGHVS and FNYEAQ. With 3 bases clipped from V and 0 bases from J, the junction kept 8 bases outside the gene matches. This CDR3 is 17 amino acids long. The CDR3 DNA reads as TGTGCCAGCAGCTTGGGTAGCGGGGGGCTCACCTCCTACGAGCAGTACTTC. Protein: CASSLGSGGLTSYEQYF.

The J gene is TRBJ2-1, the V gene TRBV5-5; the D is unclear. Germline values: CDR1 SGHKS, CDR2 YYEKEE (reference sequence). The V end lost 4 bases, the J end lost 0 bases, and 11 bases lay between the germline ends. The CDR3 runs to 15 residues. The CDR3 DNA is TGTGCCAGCAGCCTTGAAGCGACCTCCTACAATGAGCAGTTCTTC. This codes for CASSLEATSYNEQFF. Variable domain in full (rest from reference TRBV5-5 and TRBJ2-1): DAGVTQSPTHLIKTRGQQVTLRCSPISGHKSVSWYQQVLGQGPQFIFQYYEKEERGRGNFPDRFSARQFPNYSSELNVNALLLGDSALYLCASSLEATSYNEQFFGPGTRLTVL.

This clone showed up just once. The chain employs TRBV12-3 or TRBV12-4 and TRBJ1-6; D unclear. V lost 5 bases and J 4 bases, leaving 3 bases between the germline ends. This CDR3 spans 12 amino acids. CDR3 sequence reads: CASSAYNSPLHF. DNA of the CDR3: TGTGCCAGCAGTGCGTATAATTCACCCCTCCACTTT.